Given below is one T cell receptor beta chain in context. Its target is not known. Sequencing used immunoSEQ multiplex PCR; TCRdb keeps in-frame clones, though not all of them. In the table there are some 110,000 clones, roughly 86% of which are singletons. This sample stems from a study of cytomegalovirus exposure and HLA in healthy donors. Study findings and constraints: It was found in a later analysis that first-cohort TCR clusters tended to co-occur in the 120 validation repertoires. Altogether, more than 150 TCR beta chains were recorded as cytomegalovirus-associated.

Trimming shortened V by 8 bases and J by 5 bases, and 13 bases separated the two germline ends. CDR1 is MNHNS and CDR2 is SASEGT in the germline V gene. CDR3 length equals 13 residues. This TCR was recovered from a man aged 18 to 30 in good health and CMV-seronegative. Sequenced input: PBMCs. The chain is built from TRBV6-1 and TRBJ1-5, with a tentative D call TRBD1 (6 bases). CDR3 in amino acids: CASGGARDQPQHF. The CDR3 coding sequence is TGTGCCAGCGGGGGGGCTAGGGATCAGCCCCAGCATTTT.